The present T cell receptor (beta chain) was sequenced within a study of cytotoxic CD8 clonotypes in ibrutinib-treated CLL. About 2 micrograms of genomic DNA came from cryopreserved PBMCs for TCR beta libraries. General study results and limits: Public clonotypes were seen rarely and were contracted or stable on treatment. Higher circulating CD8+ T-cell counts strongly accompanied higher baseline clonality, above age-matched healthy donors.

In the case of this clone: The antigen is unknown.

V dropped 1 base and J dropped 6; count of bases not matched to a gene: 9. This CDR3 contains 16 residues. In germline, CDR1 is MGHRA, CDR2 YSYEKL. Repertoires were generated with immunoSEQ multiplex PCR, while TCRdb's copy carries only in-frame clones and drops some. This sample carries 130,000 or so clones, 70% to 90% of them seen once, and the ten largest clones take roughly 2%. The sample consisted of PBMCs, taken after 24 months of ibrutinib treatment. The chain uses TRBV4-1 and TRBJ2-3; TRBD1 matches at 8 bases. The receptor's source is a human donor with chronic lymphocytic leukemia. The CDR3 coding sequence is TGCGCCAGCAGCCAAGTGGGACAGGTCAACGGGGATACGCAGTATTTT. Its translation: CASSQVGQVNGDTQYF.